This TCR beta chain was identified during a study of blood T cell repertoires in COVID-19. Note on this clone: Relative to the germline gene, one junction end is altered; a read error may explain this.

The CDR3 runs 13 residues. CDR1 is SGHNT, CDR2 YYREEE, per germline (reference sequence). Method: immunoSEQ multiplex PCR; TCRdb's copy keeps in-frame clones and lacks some. This table holds more than 60,000 clones, 85% to 90% found once. This clonotype was obtained from a man in his fifties with acute or convalescent COVID-19. This chain connects TRBV5-4 to TRBJ1-3, with 8 positions matching TRBD1. Sequencing was carried out using peripheral blood. DNA for the CDR3: TGTGCCAGCACCTTGGACAGGGCTGGCACCATATATTTT. It translates to CASTLDRAGTIYF. The variable domain in full, completed from reference TRBV5-4 and TRBJ1-3, reads ETGVTQSPTHLIKTRGQQVTLRCSSQSGHNTVSWYQQALGQGPQFIFQYYREEENGRGNFPPRFSGLQFPNYSSELNVNALELDDSALYLCASTLDRAGTIYFGEGSWLTVV.